A single sample is the source of the 25 T cell receptor beta chains below, sequenced in a study of OX40 agonist ivuxolimab in advanced cancers. The method was immunoSEQ multiplex PCR; TCRdb's version includes in-frame clones alone and lacks a portion of them. This sample has some 60,000 clones, with around nine tenths found just once. Sample: CD4+ or CD8+ T cells sorted from blood, taken in a trial of the OX40 agonist ivuxolimab. The receptors derive from an adult with an advanced solid tumor such as melanoma, head and neck, liver or kidney cancer.

The rearrangement links TRBV20-1 to TRBJ2-3; no firm D call. The CDR3 covers 11 residues. The V end lost 0 bases, the J end lost 6 bases, and 4 bases lay between the germline ends. CDR1 is DFQATT, CDR2 SNEGSKA, per germline (reference sequence). CDR3 loop: CSARDFDTQYF. The CDR3 DNA follows: TGCAGTGCTAGAGATTTCGATACGCAGTATTTT.

The chain employs TRBV7-9 and TRBJ1-2; 8 nucleotides align to TRBD1. CDR3 length equals 15 residues. Per germline, CDR1 SEHNR and CDR2 FQNEAQ (reference sequence). Trimming at V came to 2 bases and at J to 0 bases, leaving 2 bases not matched to a gene. The CDR3 protein is CASSLTGGANYGYTF. CDR3 sequence (DNA): TGTGCCAGCAGCTTAACAGGGGGAGCTAACTATGGCTACACCTTC. The whole variable domain, remainder taken from reference TRBV7-9 and TRBJ1-2, is DTGVSQNPRHKITKRGQNVTFRCDPISEHNRLYWYRQTLGQGPEFLTYFQNEAQLEKSRLLSDRFSAERPKGSFSTLEIQRTEQGDSAMYLCASSLTGGANYGYTFGSGTRLTVV.

The chain is built from TRBV13 and TRBJ2-6; TRBD1 is a possible D gene (6 bases). Germline V lookup: CDR1 PRHDT, CDR2 FYEKMQ (reference sequence). Trimming stripped 1 base from V and 4 bases from J, with 11 bases between. CDR3 length: 16 residues. This CDR3 is CASSLEAGTGANVLTF. DNA of the CDR3: TGTGCCAGCAGCTTAGAGGCAGGGACAGGGGCCAACGTCCTGACTTTC.

The genes are TRBV7-9 and TRBJ2-1, with 7 bases that match TRBD2. V shed 5 bases, J shed 4 bases, and the junction held 14 bases outside the gene matches. The germline V gene has CDR1 SEHNR and CDR2 FQNEAQ (reference sequence). The CDR3 sequence is 17 residues long. The CDR3: CASSLPPFREAYNEQFF. The CDR3 DNA is TGTGCCAGCAGCCTTCCACCTTTCCGGGAGGCTTACAATGAGCAGTTCTTC.

CDR3 sequence reads: CASSPGLAGAEDTQYF. CDR3 DNA: TGTGCCAGCAGCCCGGGACTAGCGGGAGCTGAAGATACGCAGTATTTT. V is TRBV5-4 and J is TRBJ2-3; 14 nucleotides align to TRBD2. Germline-derived CDR1 and CDR2 are SGHNT and YYREEE (reference sequence). Unmatched junction bases numbered 6, after V lost 4 bases and J lost 5 bases. This CDR3 is built from 16 residues. Full variable domain (missing parts from reference TRBV5-4 and TRBJ2-3): ETGVTQSPTHLIKTRGQQVTLRCSSQSGHNTVSWYQQALGQGPQFIFQYYREEENGRGNFPPRFSGLQFPNYSSELNVNALELDDSALYLCASSPGLAGAEDTQYFGPGTRLTVL.

The V gene is TRBV7-8, the J gene TRBJ1-5, with D possibly matching TRBD1 (5 bases). V gave up 9 bases and J gave up 2 bases, with 17 bases separating them. CDR3 size: 15 residues. From germline, CDR1 is SGHVS and CDR2 FQNEAQ. The CDR3 sequence is CASSQTRGGNQPQHF. The CDR3 DNA is TGTGCCAGTTCCCAAACAAGGGGAGGCAATCAGCCCCAGCATTTT.

V and J are TRBV7-8 and TRBJ1-2; no clear D gene. The V gene lost 6 bases and the J gene lost 5 bases, with 13 bases spanning the gap. CDR1 is SGHVS and CDR2 is FQNEAQ in the germline V gene. The CDR3 is 13 residues long. DNA of the CDR3: TGTGCCAGCAGGGCCTTGGGAGGATATGGCTACACCTTC. Amino acids: CASRALGGYGYTF. The entire variable domain, with the rest obtained from reference TRBV7-8 and TRBJ1-2, is as follows: GAGVSQSPRYKVAKRGQDVALRCDPISGHVSLFWYQQALGQGPEFLTYFQNEAQLDKSGLPSDRFFAERPEGSVSTLKIQRTQQEDSAVYLCASRALGGYGYTFGSGTRLTVV.

CDR3 DNA: TGTGCCAGCAGCCAAGACCCCTTAGCGGGGACAGAGGGCGAGCAGTACTTC. Protein product: CASSQDPLAGTEGEQYF. The gene calls are TRBV4-2 and TRBJ2-7; tentative D call: TRBD2 (8 bases). The CDR3 runs to 17 residues. V was pared by 0 bases and J by 6 bases, with 21 bases between. The germline V gene has CDR1 LGHNA and CDR2 YNFKEQ.

The chain has TRBV10-1 and TRBJ2-7; 9 positions match TRBD1. Germline lookup yields CDR1 WNHNN and CDR2 SYGVQD (reference sequence). The length of the CDR3 is 18 residues. Losses at the gene ends were 6 bases for V and 0 bases for J; bases not matched to a gene: 15. CDR3: CASSTGTGSLVFSYEQYF. The CDR3 nucleotides read TGCGCCAGCAGCACCGGGACAGGGAGTTTGGTTTTCTCCTACGAGCAGTACTTC.

The CDR3 reads CASSLAPFKQGNRGYGYTF. CDR3 nucleotide sequence: TGTGCCAGCAGCTTAGCCCCCTTTAAACAGGGCAATCGAGGCTATGGCTACACCTTC. This chain links TRBV13 with TRBJ1-2; D possibly corresponds to TRBD1 (6 bases). Trimming took 1 base from V and 4 from J, leaving 25 bases between them. The CDR3 is made up of 19 amino acids. Looked up from germline, CDR1 is PRHDT and CDR2 is FYEKMQ (reference sequence).

The chain employs TRBV28 and TRBJ2-7; the D is unclear. Trimming left V 7 bases short and J 0 bases short, with 10 bases between. The CDR3 totals 13 residues. Germline CDR1 is MDHEN and CDR2 is SYDVKM. The CDR3 DNA is TGTGCCAGCACCACACCGAGCTCCTACGAGCAGTACTTC. It translates to CASTTPSSYEQYF.

This clone was counted a single time. V and J are TRBV21-1 and TRBJ2-1; the DNA was not compared with TRBD1, the D call given in the table. TRBV21-1 is a recognized pseudogene. This CDR3 comprises 14 residues. The CDR3 DNA reads TGTGCCAGCAGCAAAGAGGCAGGGCCCAATGAGCAGTTCTTC. Translation gives CASSKEAGPNEQFF.

This clone has just a few counts. This rearrangement joins TRBV28 to TRBJ2-7, with D hard to call. V lost 3 bases, J lost 2 bases, and 8 bases lay in between. Per germline, CDR1 MDHEN and CDR2 SYDVKM. The CDR3 consists of 13 residues. The CDR3 reads CASSLTSAYEQYF. The CDR3 DNA follows: TGTGCCAGCAGTTTGACAAGTGCCTACGAGCAGTACTTC.

The chain carries TRBV7-9 and TRBJ2-3, with unresolved D. The CDR3 extends over 15 amino acids. CDR1 SEHNR and CDR2 FQNEAQ come from the germline V gene (reference sequence). V shed 7 bases and J shed 1 base, with 15 bases lying between them. This chain's CDR3 is CASTPLAYRTDTQYF. CDR3 in DNA: TGTGCCAGCACCCCCTTAGCCTACCGCACAGATACGCAGTATTTT. The whole variable domain, filled in from reference TRBV7-9 and TRBJ2-3, reads DTGVSQNPRHKITKRGQNVTFRCDPISEHNRLYWYRQTLGQGPEFLTYFQNEAQLEKSRLLSDRFSAERPKGSFSTLEIQRTEQGDSAMYLCASTPLAYRTDTQYFGPGTRLTVL.

In DNA form, the CDR3 reads TGTGCCAGCAGCTTGATCCCGGCTAGCGGGAGAACGAGGGAGACCCAGTACTTC. It codes for CASSLIPASGRTRETQYF. The chain carries TRBV5-5 and TRBJ2-5; 10 positions match TRBD2. CDR1 SGHKS and CDR2 YYEKEE come from the germline V gene (reference sequence). The CDR3 is 18 residues long. V trimming: 1 base; J trimming: 5 bases; junction bases outside the gene matches: 14.

CDR3 nucleotides: TGTGCCAGCATGGGTAGAGGGGCCAACGTCCTGACTTTC. It is translated as CASMGRGANVLTF. The chain joins TRBV6-5 to TRBJ2-6; D is ambiguous. CDR1 is MNHEY and CDR2 is SVGAGI in the germline V gene. This CDR3 has 13 amino acids. Trimming took 7 bases from V and 4 from J, leaving 8 bases between them.

V and J are TRBV19 and TRBJ2-5; TRBD2 matches at 14 bases. Germline CDR1 reads LNHDA; CDR2 reads SQIVND (reference sequence). This CDR3 region has 15 residues. With 10 bases clipped from V and 5 bases from J, the junction kept 9 bases outside the gene matches. In nucleotides, the CDR3 is TGTGCCACTGGACTAGCGGGAGGTGGCTGGGAGACCCAGTACTTC. Amino acids: CATGLAGGGWETQYF.

The chain joins TRBV19 to TRBJ2-2; the match to TRBD1 covers 7 bases. CDR1 is LNHDA and CDR2 is SQIVND in the germline V gene (reference sequence). The CDR3 contains 14 residues. Losses at the gene ends were 5 bases for V and 6 bases for J; bases not matched to a gene: 6. CDR3 loop: CASSLRTGPGELFF. CDR3 bases: TGTGCCAGTAGTCTCCGGACAGGCCCCGGGGAGCTGTTTTTT.

This clone was detected once. The J gene is TRBJ2-5, the V gene TRBV19; D may be TRBD2 (6 bases). CDR3 length: 16 amino acids. The V gene's germline CDR1 is LNHDA and CDR2 SQIVND (reference sequence). Trimming removed 4 bases from V and 4 bases from J, with 19 bases in between. The CDR3 DNA reads as TGTGCCAGTAGTACCGGGGGTCGTGGGTCCGCAGAGACCCAGTACTTC. Residues: CASSTGGRGSAETQYF.

V is TRBV19 and J is TRBJ2-7; D may match TRBD1 or TRBD2 (6 bases each). Germline CDR1 and CDR2: LNHDA and SQIVND (reference sequence). The V gene lost 5 bases and the J gene lost 3 bases, with 20 bases spanning the gap. The CDR3 sequence is 16 residues long. Here the CDR3 reads CASSLLSGGPNYEQYF. The CDR3 nucleotides read TGTGCCAGTAGTCTCCTTTCCGGGGGCCCAAACTACGAGCAGTACTTC. The full variable domain, in which reference TRBV19 and TRBJ2-7 provide the parts outside the CDR3, is DGGITQSPKYLFRKEGQNVTLSCEQNLNHDAMYWYRQDPGQGLRLIYYSQIVNDFQKGDIAEGYSVSREKKESFPLTVTSAQKNPTAFYLCASSLLSGGPNYEQYFGPGTRLTVT.

The rearrangement links TRBV7-2 to TRBJ1-5; TRBD1 might be the D (5 bases). CDR3 length equals 16 residues. Germline CDR1 and CDR2: SGHTA and FQGNSA. Trimming left V 0 bases short and J 6 bases short, with 15 bases between. In DNA form, the CDR3 reads TGTGCCAGCAGCTTAGCCGGGTCCGGGGCAGGTCAGCCCCAGCATTTT. It translates to CASSLAGSGAGQPQHF.

The chain has TRBV7-4 and TRBJ1-4; 9 nucleotides line up with TRBD1. This CDR3 is 19 amino acids long. Losses at the gene ends were 7 bases for V and 4 bases for J; bases not matched to a gene: 19. Germline lookup yields CDR1 SGHVT and CDR2 SQSDAQ. CDR3 in DNA: TGTGCCAGCACCCTTTTGGGAGGCACCCCGGGACAGGGTAATGAAAAACTGTTTTTT. Translated, it gives CASTLLGGTPGQGNEKLFF.

The V gene is TRBV27, the J gene TRBJ1-2; D possibly corresponds to TRBD1 (6 bases). In germline, CDR1 is MNHEY, CDR2 SMNVEV (reference sequence). The CDR3 runs 16 residues. Trimming removed 2 bases at V and 7 bases at J, with 20 bases between. The CDR3: CASSLTHRDNFGGYTF. The CDR3 coding sequence is TGTGCCAGCAGTTTAACCCACAGGGACAATTTTGGTGGCTACACCTTC.

The chain recombines TRBV7-2 with TRBJ1-2, with 10 bases that match TRBD1. Germline CDR1 SGHTA, CDR2 FQGNSA. There are 15 residues in the CDR3. J gave up 4 bases and V 2 bases, and 4 bases lay outside the gene matches. The CDR3 here is CASSLSTGGIYGYTF. The CDR3 DNA reads TGTGCCAGCAGCTTATCGACAGGGGGCATCTATGGCTACACCTTC. Full variable domain (outside the CDR3, taken from reference TRBV7-2 and TRBJ1-2): GAGVSQSPSNKVTEKGKDVELRCDPISGHTALYWYRQSLGQGLEFLIYFQGNSAPDKSGLPSDRFSAERTGGSVSTLTIQRTQQEDSAVYLCASSLSTGGIYGYTFGSGTRLTVV.

CDR3 DNA sequence: TGTGCCAGCAGCTTGGTGGGACCTCTGAAAGGTAGCGATGAGCAGTTCTTC. Protein sequence: CASSLVGPLKGSDEQFF. The chain couples TRBV5-6 to TRBJ2-1; D possibly matches TRBD1 or TRBD2 (5 bases each). The CDR3 sequence is 17 residues long. V lost 0 bases and J 8 bases, leaving 21 bases between the germline ends. Germline lookup yields CDR1 SGHDT and CDR2 YYEEEE.